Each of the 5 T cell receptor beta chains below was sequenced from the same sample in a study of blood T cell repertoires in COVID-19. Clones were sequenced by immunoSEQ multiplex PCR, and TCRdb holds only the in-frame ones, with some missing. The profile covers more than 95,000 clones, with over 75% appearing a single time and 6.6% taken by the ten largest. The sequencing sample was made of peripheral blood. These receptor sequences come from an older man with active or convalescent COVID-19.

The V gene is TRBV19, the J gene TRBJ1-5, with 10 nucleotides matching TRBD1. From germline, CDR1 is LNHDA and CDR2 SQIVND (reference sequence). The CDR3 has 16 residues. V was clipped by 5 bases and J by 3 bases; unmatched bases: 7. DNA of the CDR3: TGTGCCAGTAGTGGACGACAGGGGGCCTACAATCAGCCCCAGCATTTT. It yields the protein CASSGRQGAYNQPQHF.

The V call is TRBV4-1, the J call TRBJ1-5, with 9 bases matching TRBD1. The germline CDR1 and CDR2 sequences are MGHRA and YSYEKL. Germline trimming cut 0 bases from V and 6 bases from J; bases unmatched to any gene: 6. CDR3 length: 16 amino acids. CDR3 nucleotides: TGCGCCAGCAGCCAAGATGAGACAGGGGGTTTTCAGCCCCAGCATTTT. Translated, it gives CASSQDETGGFQPQHF.

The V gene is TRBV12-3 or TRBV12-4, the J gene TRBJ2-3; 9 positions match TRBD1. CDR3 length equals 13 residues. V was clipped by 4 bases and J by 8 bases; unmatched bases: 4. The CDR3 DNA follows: TGTGCCAGCAGTTGGGGACAGGGAGGTACGCAGTATTTT. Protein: CASSWGQGGTQYF.

The CDR3 here is CASSREYRGPSYNSPLHF. CDR3 DNA sequence: TGTGCCAGCAGCCGAGAATACAGGGGTCCCTCCTATAATTCACCCCTCCACTTT. The V call is TRBV7-8, the J call TRBJ1-6, with 7 nucleotides matching TRBD1. The V segment lost 5 bases and the J segment 0 bases; nucleotides outside the gene matches: 10. There are 18 residues in the CDR3. From germline, CDR1 is SGHVS and CDR2 FQNEAQ.

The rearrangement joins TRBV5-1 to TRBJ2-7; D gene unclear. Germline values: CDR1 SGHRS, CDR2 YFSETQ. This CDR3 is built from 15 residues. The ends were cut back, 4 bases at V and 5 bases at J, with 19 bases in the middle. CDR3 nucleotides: TGCGCCAGCAGCCCTCCCGGGTACCCTCGGCACGAGCAGTACTTC. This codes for CASSPPGYPRHEQYF.